This entry features one T cell receptor beta chain sequence. The data were obtained in a study of blood T cell repertoires in COVID-19. The assay was immunoSEQ multiplex PCR, and TCRdb's table has in-frame clones only and misses some. Altogether 200,000 to 250,000 clones are present, roughly nine tenths being singletons, with the ten largest covering approximately 3.8%. V lost 6 bases and J lost 0, with 7 bases in between. Germline CDR1 and CDR2: MNHEY and SVGAGI. The CDR3 runs 13 residues. What was sequenced was PBMCs or T cells enriched from blood (not recorded which). The chain uses TRBV6-5 and TRBJ2-3; the D gene is possibly TRBD2 (6 bases). The receptor's source is a young woman in a cohort exposed to, infected with or recovered from COVID-19 (not recorded which). The CDR3 sequence is CASRRDSTDTQYF. The CDR3 nucleotides read TGTGCCAGCAGGCGGGATAGCACAGATACGCAGTATTTT.